Below are 15 T cell receptor beta chains sequenced from a single sample in a study of cytomegalovirus exposure and HLA in healthy donors (dated by TCRdb to about 2017). The receptor library was made with the immunoSEQ multiplex PCR assay. The immuneACCESS repertoire file appears here via TCRdb, limited to in-frame rearrangements. These files lack a portion of the clones; in checked studies, under half of the deficit traces to unresolved V genes, and the cause of the others is not known. For this sample the table gives roughly 270,000 clones, of which 85% to 90% were detected only once. Approximately 0.94% of the sample is taken by the ten largest. The source material was PBMCs. Every receptor here comes from a woman aged 18-29 years in good health and CMV-seronegative.

This chain joins TRBV27 and TRBJ2-1; the D is unclear. The CDR3 sequence is 16 residues long. Germline V gene sequence: CDR1 MNHEY, CDR2 SMNVEV (reference sequence). Trimming removed 8 bases from V and 0 bases from J, with 17 bases in between. The CDR3 here is CASATRNPSSYNEQFF. The CDR3 nucleotides read TGTGCCAGCGCGACCCGGAACCCTAGCTCCTACAATGAGCAGTTCTTC.

This clone was picked up a small number of times. The chain couples TRBV4-1 to TRBJ1-2; 7 nucleotides align to TRBD1. Germline V gene lookup returns CDR1 MGHRA and CDR2 YSYEKL. The CDR3 runs 16 residues. The trim removed 2 bases at V and 8 bases at J, leaving 14 bases unmatched. The CDR3 DNA reads as TGCGCCAGCAGCCAACCCAGGACAGGTCCAGGGGGGGGCTACACCTTC. Translating it yields CASSQPRTGPGGGYTF.

The chain couples TRBV7-9 to TRBJ1-5; maybe TRBD1 (5 bases). The CDR3 covers 16 residues. Trimming took off 1 base at V and 3 bases at J, with 13 bases between the two ends. Germline CDR1 SEHNR, CDR2 FQNEAQ (reference sequence). This chain's CDR3 is CASSLVGQRYNQPQHF. For the CDR3, the DNA is TGTGCCAGCAGCTTAGTCGGACAAAGATACAATCAGCCCCAGCATTTT.

This clone was seen a single time. The chain couples TRBV6-5 to TRBJ2-1; 10 bases agree with TRBD2. Trimming took 6 bases from V and 13 from J; bases not matched to a gene: 9. Germline assignment: CDR1 MNHEY and CDR2 SVGAGI. The CDR3 is made up of 13 amino acids. CDR3 in DNA: TGTGCCAGCAGCCCCAGCGGGAGGGCCTCCCAGTTCTTC. It encodes CASSPSGRASQFF.

The J gene is TRBJ2-7, the V gene TRBV7-2; possibly TRBD1 for D (5 bases). Per germline, CDR1 SGHTA and CDR2 FQGNSA. Deletions cut 2 bases from V and 3 bases from J, with 8 bases between. The CDR3 contains 13 residues. CDR3 bases: TGTGCCAGCAGCTTAAGGCAGGGCTACGAGCAGTACTTC. This translates into CASSLRQGYEQYF.

CDR3 sequence: CASTGDRLYTGELFF. CDR3 in DNA: TGTGCCAGCACCGGGGACAGGCTTTACACCGGGGAGCTGTTTTTT. The rearrangement links TRBV6-1 to TRBJ2-2; 8 bases fit TRBD1. There are 15 residues in the CDR3. The ends lost 7 bases at V and 3 bases at J; junction bases unmatched: 7. Germline V CDR1 and CDR2: MNHNS, SASEGT.

CDR3 amino acids: CASSFGLGGYTF. The CDR3 coding sequence is TGTGCCAGCAGCTTCGGGTTGGGTGGCTACACCTTC. The chain recombines TRBV7-2 with TRBJ1-2; D unclear. CDR3 length: 12 amino acids. Germline CDR1 reads SGHTA; CDR2 reads FQGNSA. V was clipped by 3 bases and J by 7 bases, with 9 bases between them.

This CDR3 is CASRLAGGPSTDTQYF. As DNA, the CDR3 is TGTGCCAGTCGACTAGCGGGAGGACCCAGCACAGATACGCAGTATTTT. This chain uses TRBV27 with TRBJ2-3; 13 bases line up with TRBD2. Germline V gene data show CDR1 as MNHEY and CDR2 as SMNVEV (reference sequence). CDR3 length: 16 residues. The V and J ends lost 9 bases and 0 bases, in that order; junction bases with no gene match: 6.

V usage is TRBV12-5 and J usage is TRBJ2-1; D call uncertain. V was trimmed by 6 bases and J by 6 bases, leaving 12 bases between them. This CDR3 comprises 13 residues. Per the germline V gene, CDR1 is LGHNT and CDR2 is FRNRAP. CDR3 sequence (DNA): TGTGCTAGTGGGCCCTTCGGAGCCAATGAGCAGTTCTTC. Protein sequence: CASGPFGANEQFF. The complete variable domain, with remaining parts taken from reference TRBV12-5 and TRBJ2-1, reads DARVTQTPRHKVTEMGQEVTMRCQPILGHNTVFWYRQTMMQGLELLAYFRNRAPLDDSGMPKDRFSAEMPDATLATLKIQPSEPRDSAVYFCASGPFGANEQFFGPGTRLTVL.

This rearrangement joins TRBV5-1 to TRBJ2-7, with TRBD1 identical over 11 bases. J gave up 2 bases and V 4 bases, and 2 bases lay outside the gene matches. Per the germline V gene, CDR1 is SGHRS and CDR2 is YFSETQ. The CDR3 is 14 residues long. CDR3 nucleotides: TGCGCCAGCAGCCCGGGACAGGGGGCCTACGAGCAGTACTTC. It is translated as CASSPGQGAYEQYF.

The chain couples TRBV4-1 to TRBJ2-5; tentatively, D is TRBD2 (6 bases). The CDR3 runs to 14 residues. The germline V gene encodes CDR1 MGHRA and CDR2 YSYEKL. The V and J ends lost 1 base and 7 bases respectively, with 13 bases between them. The CDR3 sequence is CASSQGGDRGTQYF. The DNA for the CDR3 is TGCGCCAGCAGCCAAGGCGGGGACCGGGGGACCCAGTACTTC.

This rearrangement joins TRBV6-1 to TRBJ2-2; 10 nucleotides align to TRBD1. Germline V gene lookup returns CDR1 MNHNS and CDR2 SASEGT. The CDR3 has 14 amino acids. V trimming: 8 bases; J trimming: 6 bases; junction bases outside the gene matches: 6. This CDR3 is CASGGQGLAGELFF. The CDR3 DNA reads as TGTGCCAGCGGGGGACAGGGGCTCGCCGGGGAGCTGTTTTTT.

The CDR3: CASSLETGSSYEQYF. The CDR3 DNA follows: TGCGCCAGCAGCCTAGAGACAGGGAGCTCCTACGAGCAGTACTTC. The chain combines TRBV5-1 with TRBJ2-7, with 7 positions matching TRBD1. The CDR3 length is 15 residues. Germline CDR1 and CDR2: SGHRS and YFSETQ. V lost 4 bases to trimming and J lost 0 bases; unmatched junction nucleotides: 7. Based on the CDR3 plus reference TRBV5-1 and TRBJ2-7, the full variable domain is KAGVTQTPRYLIKTRGQQVTLSCSPISGHRSVSWYQQTPGQGLQFLFEYFSETQRNKGNFPGRFSGRQFSNSRSEMNVSTLELGDSALYLCASSLETGSSYEQYFGPGTRLTVT.

The chain joins TRBV11-3 to TRBJ2-1; 9 bases match TRBD1. Germline CDR1 is SGHNT and CDR2 is YENEEA. This CDR3 contains 17 residues. J lost 6 bases, V lost 5 bases, and 14 bases had no gene match. The CDR3 DNA sequence: TGTGCCAGCAGCCCAACCGGACAGGGGCCATCTTTCAATGAGCAGTTCTTC. Amino acids: CASSPTGQGPSFNEQFF.

The chain is built from TRBV27 and TRBJ2-3; TRBD2 matches at 9 bases. Unmatched junction bases numbered 5, after V lost 6 bases and J lost 4 bases. From germline, CDR1 is MNHEY and CDR2 SMNVEV (reference sequence). CDR3 length: 14 amino acids. CDR3 bases: TGTGCCAGCAGGGGTAGCGGGAGCTCAGATACGCAGTATTTT. Its protein is CASRGSGSSDTQYF.